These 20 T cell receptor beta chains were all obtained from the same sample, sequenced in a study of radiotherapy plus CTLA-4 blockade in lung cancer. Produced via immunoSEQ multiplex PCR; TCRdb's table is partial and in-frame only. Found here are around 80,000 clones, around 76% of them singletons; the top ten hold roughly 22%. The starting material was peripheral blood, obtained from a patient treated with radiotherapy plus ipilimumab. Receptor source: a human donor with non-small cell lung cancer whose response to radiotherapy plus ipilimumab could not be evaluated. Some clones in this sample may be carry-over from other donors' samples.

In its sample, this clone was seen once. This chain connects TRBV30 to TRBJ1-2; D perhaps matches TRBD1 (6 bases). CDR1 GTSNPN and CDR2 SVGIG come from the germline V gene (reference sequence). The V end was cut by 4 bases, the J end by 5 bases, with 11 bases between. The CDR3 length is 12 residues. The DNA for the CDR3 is TGTGCCTGGAATCAGGGGTGGTATGGCTACACCTTC. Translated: CAWNQGWYGYTF.

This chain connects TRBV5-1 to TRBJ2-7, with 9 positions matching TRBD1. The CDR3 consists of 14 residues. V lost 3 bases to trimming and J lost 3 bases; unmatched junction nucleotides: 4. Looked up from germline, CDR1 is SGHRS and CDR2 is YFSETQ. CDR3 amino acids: CASSSTGGFYEQYF. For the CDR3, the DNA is TGCGCCAGCAGCTCCACAGGGGGCTTCTACGAGCAGTACTTC.

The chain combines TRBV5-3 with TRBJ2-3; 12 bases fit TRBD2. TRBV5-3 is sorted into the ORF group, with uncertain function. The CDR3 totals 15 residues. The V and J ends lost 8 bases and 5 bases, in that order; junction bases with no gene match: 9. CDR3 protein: CARPTSGGPGDTQYF. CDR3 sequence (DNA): TGTGCCAGGCCTACTAGCGGGGGGCCGGGAGATACGCAGTATTTT.

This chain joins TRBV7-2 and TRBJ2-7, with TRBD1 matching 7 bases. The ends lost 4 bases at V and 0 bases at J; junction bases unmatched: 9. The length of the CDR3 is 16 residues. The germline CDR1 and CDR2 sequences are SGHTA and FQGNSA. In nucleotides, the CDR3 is TGTGCCAGCAGCTCAAACCCGGGACAGTCCTCCTACGAGCAGTACTTC. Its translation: CASSSNPGQSSYEQYF.

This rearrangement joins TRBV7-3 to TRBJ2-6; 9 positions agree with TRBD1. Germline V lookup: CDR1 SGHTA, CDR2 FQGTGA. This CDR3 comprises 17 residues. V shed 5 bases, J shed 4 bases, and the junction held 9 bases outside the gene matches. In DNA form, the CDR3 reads TGTGCCAGCAGCCCGCCGGGACAGGGAACAGGGGCCAACGTCCTGACTTTC. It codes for CASSPPGQGTGANVLTF.

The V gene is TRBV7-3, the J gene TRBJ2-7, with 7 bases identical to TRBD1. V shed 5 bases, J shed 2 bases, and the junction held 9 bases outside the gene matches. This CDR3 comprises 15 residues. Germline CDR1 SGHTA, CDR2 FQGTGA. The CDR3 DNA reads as TGTGCCAGCAGCCCATACAGGGGCCCCGCCTACGAGCAGTACTTC. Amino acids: CASSPYRGPAYEQYF.

The CDR3 region is CASSLATGVTYEQYF. The CDR3 DNA reads as TGTGCCAGCAGTTTGGCAACAGGGGTAACCTACGAGCAGTACTTC. This chain joins TRBV28 and TRBJ2-7; 7 bases are shared with TRBD1. J lost 2 bases, V lost 3 bases, and 7 bases had no gene match. The germline V gene has CDR1 MDHEN and CDR2 SYDVKM. The CDR3 is made up of 15 amino acids.

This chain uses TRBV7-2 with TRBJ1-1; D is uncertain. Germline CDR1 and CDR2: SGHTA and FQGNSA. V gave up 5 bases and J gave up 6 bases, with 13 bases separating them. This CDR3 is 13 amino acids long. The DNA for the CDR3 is TGTGCCAGCAGCGTAGTCGGGTTTGCTGAAGCTTTCTTT. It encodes CASSVVGFAEAFF.

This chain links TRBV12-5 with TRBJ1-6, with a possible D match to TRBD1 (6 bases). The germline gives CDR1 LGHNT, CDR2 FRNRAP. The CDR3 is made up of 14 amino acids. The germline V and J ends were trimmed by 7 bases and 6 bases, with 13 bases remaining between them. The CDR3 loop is CASALDSVNSPLHF. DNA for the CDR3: TGTGCTAGTGCTCTGGACAGCGTTAATTCACCCCTCCACTTT.

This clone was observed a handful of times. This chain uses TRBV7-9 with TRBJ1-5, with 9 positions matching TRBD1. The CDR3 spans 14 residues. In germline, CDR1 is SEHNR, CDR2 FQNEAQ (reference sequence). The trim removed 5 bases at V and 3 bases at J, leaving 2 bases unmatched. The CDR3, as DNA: TGTGCCAGCAGCCCACAGGGGGCCAATCAGCCCCAGCATTTT. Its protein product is CASSPQGANQPQHF.

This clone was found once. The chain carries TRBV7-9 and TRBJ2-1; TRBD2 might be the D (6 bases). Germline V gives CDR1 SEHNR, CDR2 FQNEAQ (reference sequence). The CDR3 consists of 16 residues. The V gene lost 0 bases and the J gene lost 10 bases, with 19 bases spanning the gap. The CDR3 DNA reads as TGTGCCAGCAGCTTAGCGCGGAGGGTACCTGGAGGAGAGCAGTTCTTC. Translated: CASSLARRVPGGEQFF.

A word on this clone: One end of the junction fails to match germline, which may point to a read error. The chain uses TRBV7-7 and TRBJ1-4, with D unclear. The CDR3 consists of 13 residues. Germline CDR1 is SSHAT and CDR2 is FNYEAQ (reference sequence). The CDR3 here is CASSYGAGEKLFF. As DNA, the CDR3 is TGTGCTAGCAGCTACGGCGCGGGTGAAAAACTGTTTTTT.

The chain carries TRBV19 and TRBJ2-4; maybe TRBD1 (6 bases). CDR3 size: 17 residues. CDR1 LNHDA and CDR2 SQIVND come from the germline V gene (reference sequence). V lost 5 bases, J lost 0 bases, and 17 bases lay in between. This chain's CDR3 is CASSPDSGDVAKNIQYF. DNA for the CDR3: TGTGCCAGTAGTCCGGACTCAGGGGACGTAGCCAAAAACATTCAGTACTTC.

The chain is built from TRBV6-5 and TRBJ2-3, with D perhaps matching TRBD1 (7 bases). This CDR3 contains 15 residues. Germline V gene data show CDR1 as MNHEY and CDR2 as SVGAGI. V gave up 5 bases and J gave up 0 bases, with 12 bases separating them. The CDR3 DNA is TGTGCCAGCAGTCCACAGGGGACTAGCACAGATACGCAGTATTTT. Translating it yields CASSPQGTSTDTQYF.

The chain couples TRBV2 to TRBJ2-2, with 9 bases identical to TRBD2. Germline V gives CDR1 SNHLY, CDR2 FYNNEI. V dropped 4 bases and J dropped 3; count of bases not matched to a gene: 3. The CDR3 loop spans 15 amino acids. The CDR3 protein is CASSALAGYTGELFF. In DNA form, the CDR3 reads TGTGCCAGCAGTGCGCTAGCGGGGTACACCGGGGAGCTGTTTTTT.

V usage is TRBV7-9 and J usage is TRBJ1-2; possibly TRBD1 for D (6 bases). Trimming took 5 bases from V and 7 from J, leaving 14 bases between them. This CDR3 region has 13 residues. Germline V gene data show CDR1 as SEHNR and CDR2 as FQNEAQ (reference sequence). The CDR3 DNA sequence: TGTGCCAGCAGCCGAGGGGGAGTCATTGGCTACACCTTC. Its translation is CASSRGGVIGYTF.

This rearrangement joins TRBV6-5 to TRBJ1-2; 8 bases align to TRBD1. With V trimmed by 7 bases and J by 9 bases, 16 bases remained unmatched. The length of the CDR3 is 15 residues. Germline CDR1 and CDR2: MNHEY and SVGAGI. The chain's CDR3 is CASIAGYGTGLSYTF. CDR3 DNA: TGTGCCAGCATCGCAGGGTACGGGACAGGCCTCAGCTACACCTTC.

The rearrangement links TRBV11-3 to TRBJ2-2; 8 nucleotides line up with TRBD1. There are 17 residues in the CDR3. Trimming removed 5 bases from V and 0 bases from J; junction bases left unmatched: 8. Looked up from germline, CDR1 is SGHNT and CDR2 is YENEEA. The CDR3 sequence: CASSQWTGNTNTGELFF. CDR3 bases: TGTGCCAGCAGCCAATGGACAGGGAATACGAACACCGGGGAGCTGTTTTTT.

The CDR3 nucleotides read TGTGCCAGCGAACTGGAGGACAGGTCGGACACCGGGGAGCTGTTTTTT. Protein sequence: CASELEDRSDTGELFF. The chain couples TRBV19 to TRBJ2-2, with 7 nucleotides matching TRBD1. V shed 9 bases and J 3 bases; nucleotides not matched to a gene: 13. The CDR3 is 16 amino acids. CDR1 and CDR2 from the germline V gene are LNHDA and SQIVND (reference sequence).

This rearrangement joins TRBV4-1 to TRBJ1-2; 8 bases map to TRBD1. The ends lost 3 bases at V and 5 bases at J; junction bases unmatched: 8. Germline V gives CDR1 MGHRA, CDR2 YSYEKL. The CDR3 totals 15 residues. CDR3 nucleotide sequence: TGCGCCAGCAGCCACCCGGACAGGGAGCTTTATGGCTACACCTTC. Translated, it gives CASSHPDRELYGYTF.